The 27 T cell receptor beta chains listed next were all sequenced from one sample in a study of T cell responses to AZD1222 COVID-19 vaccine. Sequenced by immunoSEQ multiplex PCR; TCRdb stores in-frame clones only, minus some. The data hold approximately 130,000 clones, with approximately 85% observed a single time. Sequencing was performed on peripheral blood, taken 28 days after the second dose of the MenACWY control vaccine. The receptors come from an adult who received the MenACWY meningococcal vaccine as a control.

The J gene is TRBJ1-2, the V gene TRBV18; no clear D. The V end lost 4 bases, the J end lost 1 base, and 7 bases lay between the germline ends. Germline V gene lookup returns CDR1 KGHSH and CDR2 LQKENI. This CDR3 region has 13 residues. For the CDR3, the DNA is TGTGCCAGCTCACAGACGGTTAACTATGGCTACACCTTC. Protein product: CASSQTVNYGYTF.

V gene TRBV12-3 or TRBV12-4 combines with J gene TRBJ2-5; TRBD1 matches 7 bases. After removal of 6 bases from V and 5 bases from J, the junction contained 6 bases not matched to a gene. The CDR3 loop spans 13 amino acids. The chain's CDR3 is CASRRDSMETQYF. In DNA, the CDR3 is TGTGCCAGCAGACGGGACAGTATGGAGACCCAGTACTTC.

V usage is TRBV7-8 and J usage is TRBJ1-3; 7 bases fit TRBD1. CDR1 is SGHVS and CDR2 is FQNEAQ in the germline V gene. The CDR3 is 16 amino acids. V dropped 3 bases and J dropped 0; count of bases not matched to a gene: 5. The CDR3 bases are TGTGCCAGCAGCTTTGGGGACAGTAGCTCTGGAAACACCATATATTTT. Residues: CASSFGDSSSGNTIYF. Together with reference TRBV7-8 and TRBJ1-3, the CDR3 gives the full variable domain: GAGVSQSPRYKVAKRGQDVALRCDPISGHVSLFWYQQALGQGPEFLTYFQNEAQLDKSGLPSDRFFAERPEGSVSTLKIQRTQQEDSAVYLCASSFGDSSSGNTIYFGEGSWLTVV.

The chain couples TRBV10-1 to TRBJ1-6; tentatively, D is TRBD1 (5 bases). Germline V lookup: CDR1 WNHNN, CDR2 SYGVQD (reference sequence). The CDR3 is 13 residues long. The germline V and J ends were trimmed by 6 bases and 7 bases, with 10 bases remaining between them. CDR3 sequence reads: CASRPGRNSPLHF. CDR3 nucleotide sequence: TGCGCCAGCAGACCGGGACGGAATTCACCCCTCCACTTT.

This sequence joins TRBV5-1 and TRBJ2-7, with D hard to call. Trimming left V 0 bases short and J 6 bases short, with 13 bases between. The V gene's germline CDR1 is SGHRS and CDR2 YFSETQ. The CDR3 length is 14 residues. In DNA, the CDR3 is TGCGCCAGCAGCTTGGACATTCTAAGCTCCGAGCAGTACTTC. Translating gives CASSLDILSSEQYF.

The CDR3 sequence is CASSLAERGITEAFF. The DNA for the CDR3 is TGCGCCAGCAGCTTGGCCGAAAGGGGAATCACTGAAGCTTTCTTT. This rearrangement joins TRBV5-1 to TRBJ1-1; weak D call: TRBD1 (5 bases). The length of the CDR3 is 15 residues. V lost 0 bases and J lost 4, with 13 bases in between. Germline V gene data show CDR1 as SGHRS and CDR2 as YFSETQ.

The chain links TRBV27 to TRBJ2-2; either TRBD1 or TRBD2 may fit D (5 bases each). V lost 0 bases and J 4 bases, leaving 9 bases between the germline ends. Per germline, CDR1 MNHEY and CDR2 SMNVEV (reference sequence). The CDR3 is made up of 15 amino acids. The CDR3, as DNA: TGTGCCAGCAGTTTATCCAGGGCGGGCACCGGGGAGCTGTTTTTT. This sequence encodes CASSLSRAGTGELFF.

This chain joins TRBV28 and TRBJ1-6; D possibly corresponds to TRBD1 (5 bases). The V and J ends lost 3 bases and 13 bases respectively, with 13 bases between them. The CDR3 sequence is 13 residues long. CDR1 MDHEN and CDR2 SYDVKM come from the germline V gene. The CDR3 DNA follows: TGTGCCAGCAGTTTTCGGGGGATGAGTCCCCTCCACTTT. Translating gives CASSFRGMSPLHF.

The CDR3 bases are TGTGCCAGCTCACAATCTAGCGGGGACGAGCAGTACGTC. Protein product: CASSQSSGDEQYV. This rearrangement joins TRBV18 to TRBJ2-7, with 9 bases aligning to TRBD2. This CDR3 region has 13 residues. J gave up 5 bases and V 4 bases, and 3 bases lay outside the gene matches. Per germline, CDR1 KGHSH and CDR2 LQKENI.

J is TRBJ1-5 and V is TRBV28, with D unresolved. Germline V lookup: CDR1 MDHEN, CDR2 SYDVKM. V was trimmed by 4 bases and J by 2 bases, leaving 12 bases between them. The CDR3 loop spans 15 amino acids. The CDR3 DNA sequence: TGTGCCAGCAGTTCAGTGGAAGGTGGCAATCAGCCCCAGCATTTT. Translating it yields CASSSVEGGNQPQHF.

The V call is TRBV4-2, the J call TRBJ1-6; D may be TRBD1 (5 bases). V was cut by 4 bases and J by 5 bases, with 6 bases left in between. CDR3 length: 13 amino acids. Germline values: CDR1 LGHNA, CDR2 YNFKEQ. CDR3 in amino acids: CASSRQNNSPLHF. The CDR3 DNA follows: TGTGCCAGCAGCCGACAGAATAATTCACCCCTCCACTTT.

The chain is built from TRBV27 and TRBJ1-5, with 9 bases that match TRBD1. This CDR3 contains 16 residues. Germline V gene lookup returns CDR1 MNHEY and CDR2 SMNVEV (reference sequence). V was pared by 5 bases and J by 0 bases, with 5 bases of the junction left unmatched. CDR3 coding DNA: TGTGCCAGCAGTATACAGGGGGCGGGTAGCAATCAGCCCCAGCATTTT. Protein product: CASSIQGAGSNQPQHF.

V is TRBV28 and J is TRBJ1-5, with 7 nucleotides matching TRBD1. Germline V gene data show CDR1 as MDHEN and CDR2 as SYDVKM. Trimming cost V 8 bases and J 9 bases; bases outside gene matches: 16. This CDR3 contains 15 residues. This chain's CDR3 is CASPPGTAVWLPQHF. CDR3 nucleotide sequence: TGTGCCAGCCCGCCCGGGACAGCGGTCTGGTTGCCCCAGCATTTT. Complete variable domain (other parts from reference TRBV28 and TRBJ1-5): DVKVTQSSRYLVKRTGEKVFLECVQDMDHENMFWYRQDPGLGLRLIYFSYDVKMKEKGDIPEGYSVSREKKERFSLILESASTNQTSMYLCASPPGTAVWLPQHFGDGTRLSIL.

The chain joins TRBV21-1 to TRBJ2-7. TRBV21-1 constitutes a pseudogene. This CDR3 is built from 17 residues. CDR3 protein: CASSTQKRDLSSYEQYV. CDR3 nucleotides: TGTGCCAGCAGCACACAGAAACGGGACCTTAGCTCCTACGAGCAGTACGTC.

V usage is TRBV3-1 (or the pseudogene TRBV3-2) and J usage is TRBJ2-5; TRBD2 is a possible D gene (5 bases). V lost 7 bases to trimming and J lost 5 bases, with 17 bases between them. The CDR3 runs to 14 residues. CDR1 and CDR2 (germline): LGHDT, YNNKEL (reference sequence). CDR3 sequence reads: CASTRGLERETQYF. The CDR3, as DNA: TGTGCCAGCACCCGAGGGCTAGAGAGGGAGACCCAGTACTTC.

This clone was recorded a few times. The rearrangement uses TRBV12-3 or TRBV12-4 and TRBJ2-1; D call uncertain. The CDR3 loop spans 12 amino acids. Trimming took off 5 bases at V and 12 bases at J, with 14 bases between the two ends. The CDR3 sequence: CASSGILRRQFF. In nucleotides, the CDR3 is TGTGCCAGCAGTGGGATACTTAGGCGGCAGTTCTTC.

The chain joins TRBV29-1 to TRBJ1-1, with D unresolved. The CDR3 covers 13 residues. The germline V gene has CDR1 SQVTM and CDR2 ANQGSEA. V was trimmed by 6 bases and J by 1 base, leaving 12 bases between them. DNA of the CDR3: TGCAGCGTCCATTCCGGCGGGAACACTGAAGCTTTCTTT. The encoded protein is CSVHSGGNTEAFF.

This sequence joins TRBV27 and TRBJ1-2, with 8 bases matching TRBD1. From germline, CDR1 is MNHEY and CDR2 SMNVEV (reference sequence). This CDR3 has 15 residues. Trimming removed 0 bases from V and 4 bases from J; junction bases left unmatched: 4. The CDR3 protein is CASSLSTGGLYGYTF. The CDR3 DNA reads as TGTGCCAGCAGTTTATCCACAGGGGGACTCTATGGCTACACCTTC.

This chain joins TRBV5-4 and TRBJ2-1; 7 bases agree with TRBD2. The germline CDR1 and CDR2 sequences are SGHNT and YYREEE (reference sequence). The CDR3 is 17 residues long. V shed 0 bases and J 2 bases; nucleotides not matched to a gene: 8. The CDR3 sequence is CASSLDGAGVPYNEQFF. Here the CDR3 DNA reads TGTGCCAGCAGCTTGGACGGGGCGGGGGTACCCTACAATGAGCAGTTCTTC.

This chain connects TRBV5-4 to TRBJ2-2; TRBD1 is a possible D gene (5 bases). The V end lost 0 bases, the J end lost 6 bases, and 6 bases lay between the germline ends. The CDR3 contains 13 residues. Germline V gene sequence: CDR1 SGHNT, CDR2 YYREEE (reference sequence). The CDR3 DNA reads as TGTGCCAGCAGCTTGGTAGGGGCCGGGGAGCTGTTTTTT. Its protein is CASSLVGAGELFF.

Here the CDR3 DNA reads TGCGCCAGCAGCCAGGACAGGGGGCAGGGGGAAAAACTGTTTTTT. Translated: CASSQDRGQGEKLFF. V is TRBV4-3 and J is TRBJ1-4; 11 bases align to TRBD1. V shed 3 bases and J 8 bases; nucleotides not matched to a gene: 5. The length of the CDR3 is 15 residues. Germline V CDR1 and CDR2: LGHNA, YSLEER.

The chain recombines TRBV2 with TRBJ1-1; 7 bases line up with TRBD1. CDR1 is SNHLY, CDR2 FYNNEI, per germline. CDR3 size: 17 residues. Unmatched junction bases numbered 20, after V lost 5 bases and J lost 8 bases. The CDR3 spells CASSRTGLQFGSKEAFF. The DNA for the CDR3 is TGTGCCAGCAGTCGGACAGGTCTCCAGTTCGGGTCAAAAGAAGCTTTCTTT.

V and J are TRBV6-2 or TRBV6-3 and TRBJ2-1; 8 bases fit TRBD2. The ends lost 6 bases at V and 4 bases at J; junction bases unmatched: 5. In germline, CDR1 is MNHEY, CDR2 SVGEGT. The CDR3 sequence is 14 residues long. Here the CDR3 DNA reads TGTGCCAGCAGCGGGGGGGGAGAATACAATGAGCAGTTCTTC. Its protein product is CASSGGGEYNEQFF.

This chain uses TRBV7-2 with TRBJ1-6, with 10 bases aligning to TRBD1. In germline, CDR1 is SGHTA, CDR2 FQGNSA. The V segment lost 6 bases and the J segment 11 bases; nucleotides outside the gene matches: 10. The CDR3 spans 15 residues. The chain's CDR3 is CASRRSGQGLPPLHF. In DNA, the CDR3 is TGTGCCAGCAGACGATCGGGACAGGGGTTGCCACCCCTCCACTTT.

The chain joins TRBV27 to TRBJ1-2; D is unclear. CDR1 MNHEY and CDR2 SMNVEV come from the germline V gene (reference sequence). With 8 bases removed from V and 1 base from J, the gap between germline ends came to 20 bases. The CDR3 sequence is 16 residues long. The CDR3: CASGRSGGEFNYGYTF. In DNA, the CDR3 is TGTGCCAGCGGTCGTTCAGGCGGGGAGTTTAACTATGGCTACACCTTC.

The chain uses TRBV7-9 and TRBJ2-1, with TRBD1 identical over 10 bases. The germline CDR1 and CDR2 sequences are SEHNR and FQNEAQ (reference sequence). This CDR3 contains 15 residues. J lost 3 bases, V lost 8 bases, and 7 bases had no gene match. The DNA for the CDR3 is TGTGCCAGCGTTCTCTGGACAGGGGGCTACAATGAGCAGTTCTTC. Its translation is CASVLWTGGYNEQFF.

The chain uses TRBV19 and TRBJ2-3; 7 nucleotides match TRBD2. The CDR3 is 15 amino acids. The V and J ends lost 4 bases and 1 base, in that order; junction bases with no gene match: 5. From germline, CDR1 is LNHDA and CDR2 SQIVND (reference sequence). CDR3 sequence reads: CASSTLAARTDTQYF. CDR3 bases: TGTGCCAGTAGTACTCTAGCGGCCCGCACAGATACGCAGTATTTT. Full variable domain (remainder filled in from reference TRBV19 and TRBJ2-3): DGGITQSPKYLFRKEGQNVTLSCEQNLNHDAMYWYRQDPGQGLRLIYYSQIVNDFQKGDIAEGYSVSREKKESFPLTVTSAQKNPTAFYLCASSTLAARTDTQYFGPGTRLTVL.